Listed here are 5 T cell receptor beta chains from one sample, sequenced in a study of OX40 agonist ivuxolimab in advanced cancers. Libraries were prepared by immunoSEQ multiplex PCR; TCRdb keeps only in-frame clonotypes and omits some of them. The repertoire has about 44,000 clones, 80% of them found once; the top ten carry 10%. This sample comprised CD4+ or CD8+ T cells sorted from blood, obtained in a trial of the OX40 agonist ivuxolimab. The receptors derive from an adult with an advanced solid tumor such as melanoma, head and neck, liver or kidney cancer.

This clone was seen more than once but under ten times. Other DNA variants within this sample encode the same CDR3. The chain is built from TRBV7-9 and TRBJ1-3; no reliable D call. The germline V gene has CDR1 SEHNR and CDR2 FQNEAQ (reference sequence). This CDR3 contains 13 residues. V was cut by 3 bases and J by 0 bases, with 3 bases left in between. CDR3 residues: CASSLGSGNTIYF. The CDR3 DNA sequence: TGTGCCAGCAGCTTGGGCTCTGGAAACACCATATATTTT.

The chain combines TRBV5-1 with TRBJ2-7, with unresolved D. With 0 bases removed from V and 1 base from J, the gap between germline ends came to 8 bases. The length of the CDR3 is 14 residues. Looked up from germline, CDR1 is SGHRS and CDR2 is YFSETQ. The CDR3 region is CASSLGLGSYEQYF. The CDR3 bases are TGCGCCAGCAGCTTGGGGCTGGGATCCTACGAGCAGTACTTC.

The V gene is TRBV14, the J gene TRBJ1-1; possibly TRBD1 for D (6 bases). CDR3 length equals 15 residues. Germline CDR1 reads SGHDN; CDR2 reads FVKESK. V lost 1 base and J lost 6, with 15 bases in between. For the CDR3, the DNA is TGTGCCAGCAGCCAAGGTTCAGGGGCAAGCCCTGAAGCTTTCTTT. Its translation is CASSQGSGASPEAFF.

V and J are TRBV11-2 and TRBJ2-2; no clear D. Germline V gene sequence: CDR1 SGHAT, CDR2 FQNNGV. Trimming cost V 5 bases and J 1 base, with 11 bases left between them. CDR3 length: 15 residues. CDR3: CASSTRSQNTGELFF. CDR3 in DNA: TGTGCCAGCAGCACCAGGTCCCAGAACACCGGGGAGCTGTTTTTT.

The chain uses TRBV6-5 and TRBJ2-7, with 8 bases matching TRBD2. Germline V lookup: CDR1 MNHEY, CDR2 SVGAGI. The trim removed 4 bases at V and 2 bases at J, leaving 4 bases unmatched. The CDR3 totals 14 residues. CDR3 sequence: CASSSGGLPYEQYF. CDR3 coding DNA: TGTGCCAGCAGTTCGGGGGGGCTACCCTACGAGCAGTACTTC.